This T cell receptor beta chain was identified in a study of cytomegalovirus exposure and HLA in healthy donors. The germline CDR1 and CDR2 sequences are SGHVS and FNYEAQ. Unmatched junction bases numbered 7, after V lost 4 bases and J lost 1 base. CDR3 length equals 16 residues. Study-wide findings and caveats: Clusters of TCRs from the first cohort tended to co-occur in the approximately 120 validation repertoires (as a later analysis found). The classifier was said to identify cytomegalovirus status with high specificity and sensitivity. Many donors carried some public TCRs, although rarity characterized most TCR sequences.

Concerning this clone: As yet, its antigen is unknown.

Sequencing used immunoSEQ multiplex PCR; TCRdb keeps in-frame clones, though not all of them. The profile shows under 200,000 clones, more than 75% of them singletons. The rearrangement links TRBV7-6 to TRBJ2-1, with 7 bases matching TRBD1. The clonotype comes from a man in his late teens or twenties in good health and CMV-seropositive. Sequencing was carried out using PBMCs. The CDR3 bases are TGTGCCAGCAGCTCATCACAGGACAGGTCCTACAATGAGCAGTTCTTC. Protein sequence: CASSSSQDRSYNEQFF.